This T cell receptor beta chain appears in the sequencing data of a study of T cells in Graves' hyperthyroidism and ophthalmopathy. This clonotype was picked up one time. Antigen: not known. The germline V gene has CDR1 SEHNR and CDR2 FQNEAQ (reference sequence). The V and J ends lost 5 bases and 5 bases respectively, with 16 bases between them. The CDR3 spans 15 residues. TCR beta CDR3 region amplification was performed from RNA transcripts. HTBI primers were employed in a first-round RT-PCR of the TCR CDR3. TCRdb called the multiplex PCR reads again in MiXCR, with one record for every CDR3 protein. The table lists 500,000 to 600,000 distinct CDR3 sequences, 40% to 55% of them singletons. Researchers barred patients who had uncontrolled infection, other autoimmune disease, pregnancy or lactation. Study conclusions and caveats: Most thyroid clonotypes expanded above 0.001 were also detected in blood.

The receptor comes from an adult woman with Graves' disease, either hyperthyroidism or ophthalmopathy (not recorded which). The genes are TRBV7-9 and TRBJ1-5; maybe TRBD1 (5 bases). Sample: peripheral blood or thyroid tissue (not recorded which). The CDR3 nucleotides are TGTGCCAGCAGCGCCCAGGGACCGCCCCATCAGCCCCAGCATTTT. It translates to CASSAQGPPHQPQHF.